Listed below are T cell receptor beta chains from one sample, sequenced in a study of cytomegalovirus exposure and HLA in healthy donors. Clones were sequenced by immunoSEQ multiplex PCR, and TCRdb holds only the in-frame ones, with some missing. This sample yields approximately 220,000 clones, of which roughly 88% are seen a single time; about 0.77% belongs to the top ten. Sequencing was performed on PBMCs. These receptors came from a boy aged 2 to 10 in good health and CMV-seronegative. Each CDR3 is given with its conserved first and last residue. D genes are given only for firm matches. Clone size is not always given. Where it is, it says once, few, many or a class for expanded clones.

V gene	J gene	D gene	clone size	CDR3 DNA	CDR3 protein
TRBV2	TRBJ2-7	.	few	TGTGCCAGCAGTGGAGTCGCCGACTACGAGCAGTACTTC	CASSGVADYEQYF
TRBV6-4	TRBJ2-1	TRBD2	.	TGTGCCAGCAGCAGAACTAGCGGGGGGTTCAATGAGCAGTTCTTC	CASSRTSGGFNEQFF
TRBV9	TRBJ1-4	TRBD1	.	TGTGCCAGCAGCCCCCAAGGGTGGGCAGGGGGTGAAAAACTGTTTTTT	CASSPQGWAGGEKLFF
TRBV6-5	TRBJ2-1	.	.	TGTGCCAGCACCCGTCCCGGGCAGGGTAATGAGCAGTTCTTC	CASTRPGQGNEQFF
TRBV4-1	TRBJ2-3	TRBD2	.	TGCGCCAGCAGCCGGGGGCGGGCTAGCGGGACCATCACAGATACGCAGTATTTT	CASSRGRASGTITDTQYF
TRBV6-1	TRBJ1-1	.	.	TGTGCCAGCAGTCCCCGGGGAGTGAATGAAGCTTTCTTT	CASSPRGVNEAFF
TRBV30	TRBJ1-6	TRBD1	.	TGTGCCTGGGGAGACAGGGAAATAGCACCCCTCCACTTT	CAWGDREIAPLHF
TRBV7-8	TRBJ1-2	TRBD1	.	TGTGCCAGCAGCTTAAGGACAGGGGGCGAGCAAGGCTACACCTTC	CASSLRTGGEQGYTF
TRBV5-1	TRBJ2-7	TRBD2	once	TGCGCCAGCAGCCTAGCGGGAGGCCGCACCTACGAGCAGTACTTC	CASSLAGGRTYEQYF
TRBV6-1	TRBJ1-1	.	.	TGTGCCAGCAGTGTGACATTGAACACTGAAGCTTTCTTT	CASSVTLNTEAFF
TRBV7-8	TRBJ2-7	TRBD1	.	TGTGCCAGCAGCTTAGTGACAGGGGGTAGCTTCTCCTACGAGCAGTACTTC	CASSLVTGGSFSYEQYF
TRBV10-3	TRBJ2-7	TRBD1	few	TGTGCCACCTTAGGGGACAGGTCGGCCTACGAGCAGTACTTC	CATLGDRSAYEQYF
TRBV9	TRBJ2-6	TRBD1	.	TGTGCCAGCAGCCCTCTCACCGTGCGACAGGGGGCCTTACTGGGATCTGGGGCCAACGTCCTGACTTTC	CASSPLTVRQGALLGSGANVLTF
TRBV9	TRBJ2-1	.	.	TGTGCCAGCAGCGTAAGCGGGTTCTACAATGAGCAGTTCTTC	CASSVSGFYNEQFF
TRBV19	TRBJ1-5	TRBD1	.	TGTGCCAGTAGTATGGCCACAGGGGATCAGCCCCAGCATTTT	CASSMATGDQPQHF
TRBV5-1	TRBJ2-2	TRBD2	.	TGCGCCAGCAGCCCCCTAGCGGGGGCTGACACCGGGGAGCTGTTTTTT	CASSPLAGADTGELFF
TRBV9	TRBJ1-6	TRBD1	.	TGTGCCAGCAGCGTCCGGGACAGGAGCTCACCCCTCCACTTT	CASSVRDRSSPLHF
TRBV6-1	TRBJ2-5	.	.	TGTGCCAGCAGTAACACAGGGGAGACCCAGTACTTC	CASSNTGETQYF
TRBV5-1	TRBJ2-3	.	.	TGCGCCAGCAGCTCCGCCGGGAGTACTAGCACAGATACGCAGTATTTT	CASSSAGSTSTDTQYF
TRBV19	TRBJ2-7	.	.	TGTGCCAGTAGTATAGATCTTGGGGGGAACTACGAGCAGTACTTC	CASSIDLGGNYEQYF
TRBV7-2	TRBJ2-1	.	.	TGTGCCAGCAGCTTAGCGGGGGCTTTCTCCTACAATGAGCAGTTCTTC	CASSLAGAFSYNEQFF
TRBV7-8	TRBJ2-1	TRBD2	.	TGTGCCAGCAGCCCCGGGACTAGCGGGGCCAATGATACGTTCTTC	CASSPGTSGANDTFF
TRBV6-1	TRBJ2-7	TRBD1	.	TGTGCCAGCAGTGGGGGACAGGGGGGTTACGAGCAGTACTTC	CASSGGQGGYEQYF
TRBV5-1	TRBJ1-1	.	.	TGCGCCAGCAGCTTGATGGGGCGACCGAACACTGAAGCTTTCTTT	CASSLMGRPNTEAFF
TRBV5-6	TRBJ1-2	.	few	TGTGCCAGCAGTCTGAGGGAAAGTCTCTATGGCTACACCTTC	CASSLRESLYGYTF
TRBV2	TRBJ1-6	.	.	TGTGCCAGCAGTGACCGGGGGAGTAGCAATTCACCCCTCCACTTT	CASSDRGSSNSPLHF
TRBV6-5	TRBJ1-3	.	.	TGTGCCAGCAGTTACTCTCAGGGAGGAAACACCATATATTTT	CASSYSQGGNTIYF
TRBV7-3	TRBJ2-3	.	.	TGTGCCAGCAGCTTAACCCAGAGGGATACGCAGTATTTT	CASSLTQRDTQYF
TRBV27	TRBJ2-7	.	.	TGTGCCAGCAGTCTGATGTTGCAGGCCTACGAGCAGTACTTC	CASSLMLQAYEQYF
TRBV6-5	TRBJ2-5	TRBD1	.	TGTGCCAGCACGGGGACAGGGAGTACGGAGACCCAGTACTTC	CASTGTGSTETQYF
TRBV5-1	TRBJ2-5	TRBD2	.	TGCGCCAGCAGCGAGGGACTAGCGGAGGAGACCCAGTACTTC	CASSEGLAEETQYF
TRBV29-1	TRBJ2-3	TRBD2	.	TGCAGCGAAAGGACTAGCGGGGGGACAGATACGCAGTATTTT	CSERTSGGTDTQYF
TRBV2	TRBJ2-7	.	once	TGTGCCAGCAACGAGCAGGGACTGACCTACGAGCAGTACTTC	CASNEQGLTYEQYF
TRBV13	TRBJ1-2	TRBD1	.	TGTGCCAGCAGCTACAGGGGGATAAGTGGCTACACCTTC	CASSYRGISGYTF
TRBV6-5	TRBJ2-7	TRBD2	.	TGTGCCAGCAGAACTCTAGCGGGGGGGCCATACGAGCAGTACTTC	CASRTLAGGPYEQYF
TRBV6-6	TRBJ1-5	TRBD1	.	TGTGCCAGCAGTCAGACAGGGGGCTCGAATCAGCCCCAGCATTTT	CASSQTGGSNQPQHF
TRBV5-6	TRBJ2-7	.	few	TGTGCCAGCAGCTTGGAGGGGGAGTTGTACTTC	CASSLEGELYF
TRBV6-5	TRBJ2-1	.	once	TGTGCCAGCAGCCCGTCTAGCGCCAACTACAATGAGCAGTTCTTC	CASSPSSANYNEQFF
TRBV6-1	TRBJ2-4	TRBD2	.	TGTGCCAGCAGTGCCTATAGCGGGGGTGGTACCATTCAGTACTTC	CASSAYSGGGTIQYF
TRBV6-6	TRBJ1-5	TRBD1	.	TGTGCCAGCAGTTACGAGGGGGCTCGGCAGCCCCAGCATTTT	CASSYEGARQPQHF